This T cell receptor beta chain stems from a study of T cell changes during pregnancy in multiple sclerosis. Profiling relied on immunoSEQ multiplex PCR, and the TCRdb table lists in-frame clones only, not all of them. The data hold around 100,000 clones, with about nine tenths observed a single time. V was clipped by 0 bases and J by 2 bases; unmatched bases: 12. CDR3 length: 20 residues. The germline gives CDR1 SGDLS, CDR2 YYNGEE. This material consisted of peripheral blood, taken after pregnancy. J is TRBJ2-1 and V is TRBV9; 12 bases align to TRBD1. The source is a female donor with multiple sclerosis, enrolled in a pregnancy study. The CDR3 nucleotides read TGTGCCAGCAGCGTAGATCTGGGTTGGGGACAGGGGGCCCCCTACAATGAGCAGTTCTTC. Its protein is CASSVDLGWGQGAPYNEQFF.